Sequencing of this TCR beta chain was carried out in a study of blood T cell repertoires in COVID-19. Study context: COVID-19 samples, acute and convalescent, were from the United States, Italy and Spain. T cells, B-cell-depleted T cells, or PBMCs supplied cDNA or gDNA.

V gave up 6 bases and J gave up 8 bases; unmatched junction bases: 14. This CDR3 has 15 amino acids. Germline CDR1 is SNHLY and CDR2 is FYNNEI. In the authors' methods: Scientists estimated how many nucleated cells there were by amplifying reference gene primers. TCRdb keeps only in-frame clones here, not all; method: immunoSEQ multiplex PCR. The V and J calls and the clone size are those of that table, but D and trimming were determined from the DNA. Here the sample spans 45,000 to 50,000 clones, 80% to 85% being singletons. This TCR came from a man between 60 and 70 years old with active COVID-19. This chain uses TRBV2 with TRBJ2-5, with 8 bases that match TRBD2. Sequences were obtained from peripheral blood. This CDR3 is CASSYSGGLAATQYF. The DNA of the CDR3 is TGTGCCAGCAGCTACAGCGGGGGCCTCGCGGCCACCCAGTACTTC.